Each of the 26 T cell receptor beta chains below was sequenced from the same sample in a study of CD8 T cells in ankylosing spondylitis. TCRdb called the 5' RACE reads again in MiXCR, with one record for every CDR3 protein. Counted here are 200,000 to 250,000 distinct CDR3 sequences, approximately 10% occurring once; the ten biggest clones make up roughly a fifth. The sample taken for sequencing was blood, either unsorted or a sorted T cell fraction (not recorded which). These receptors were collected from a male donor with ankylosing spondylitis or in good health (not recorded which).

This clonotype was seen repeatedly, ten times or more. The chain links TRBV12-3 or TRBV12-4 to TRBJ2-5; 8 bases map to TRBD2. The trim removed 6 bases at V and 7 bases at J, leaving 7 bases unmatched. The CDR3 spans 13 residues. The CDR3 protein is CASRLGLGGTQYF. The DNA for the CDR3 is TGTGCCAGCAGACTGGGACTAGGAGGGACCCAGTACTTC.

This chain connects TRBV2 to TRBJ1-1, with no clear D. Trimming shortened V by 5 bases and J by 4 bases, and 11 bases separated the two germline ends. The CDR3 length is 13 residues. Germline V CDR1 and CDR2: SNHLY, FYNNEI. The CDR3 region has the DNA TGTGCCAGCAGTATGAAACGGGCCACTGAAGCTTTCTTT. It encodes CASSMKRATEAFF. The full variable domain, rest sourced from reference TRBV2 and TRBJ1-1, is EPEVTQTPSHQVTQMGQEVILRCVPISNHLYFYWYRQILGQKVEFLVSFYNNEISEKSEIFDDQFSVERPDGSNFTLKIRSTKLEDSAMYFCASSMKRATEAFFGQGTRLTVV.

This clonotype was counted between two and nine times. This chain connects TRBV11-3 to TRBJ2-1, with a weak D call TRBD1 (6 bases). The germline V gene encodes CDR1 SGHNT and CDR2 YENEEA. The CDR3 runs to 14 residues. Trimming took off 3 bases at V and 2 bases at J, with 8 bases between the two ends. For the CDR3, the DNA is TGTGCCAGCAGCTTCAGGGGAACCTACAATGAGCAGTTCTTC. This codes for CASSFRGTYNEQFF.

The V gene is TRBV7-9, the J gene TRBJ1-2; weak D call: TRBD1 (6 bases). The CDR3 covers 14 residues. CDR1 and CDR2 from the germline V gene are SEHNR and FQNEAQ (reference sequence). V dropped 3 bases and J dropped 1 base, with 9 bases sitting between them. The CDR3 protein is CASSFGQSNYGYTF. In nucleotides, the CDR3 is TGTGCCAGCAGCTTCGGACAGAGTAACTATGGCTACACCTTC.

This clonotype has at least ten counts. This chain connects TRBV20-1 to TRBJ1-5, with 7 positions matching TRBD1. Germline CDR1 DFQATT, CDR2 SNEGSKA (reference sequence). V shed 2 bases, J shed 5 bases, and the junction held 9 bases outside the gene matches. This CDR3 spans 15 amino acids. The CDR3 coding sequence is TGCAGTGCTAGACGCCAGGGGGGTACGGATCAGCCCCAGCATTTT. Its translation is CSARRQGGTDQPQHF.

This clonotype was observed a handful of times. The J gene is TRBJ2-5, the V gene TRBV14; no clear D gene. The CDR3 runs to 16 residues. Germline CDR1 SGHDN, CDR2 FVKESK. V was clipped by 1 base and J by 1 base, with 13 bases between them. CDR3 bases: TGTGCCAGCAGCCAAGTCGGTGCGAGGACCCAAGAGACCCAGTACTTC. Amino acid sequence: CASSQVGARTQETQYF.

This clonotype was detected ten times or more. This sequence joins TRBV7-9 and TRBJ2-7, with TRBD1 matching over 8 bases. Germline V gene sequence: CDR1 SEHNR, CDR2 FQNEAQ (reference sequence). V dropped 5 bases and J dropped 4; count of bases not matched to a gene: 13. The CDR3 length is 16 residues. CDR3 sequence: CASSPQYGQGEYEQYF. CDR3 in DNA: TGTGCCAGCAGCCCACAATACGGACAGGGCGAGTACGAGCAGTACTTC.

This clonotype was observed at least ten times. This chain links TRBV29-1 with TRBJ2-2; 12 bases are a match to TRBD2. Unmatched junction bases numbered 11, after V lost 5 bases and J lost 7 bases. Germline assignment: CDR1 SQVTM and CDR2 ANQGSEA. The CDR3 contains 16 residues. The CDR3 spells CSVKGTSGLKGGELFF. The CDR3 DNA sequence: TGCAGCGTTAAGGGGACTAGCGGGCTTAAGGGCGGGGAGCTGTTTTTT.

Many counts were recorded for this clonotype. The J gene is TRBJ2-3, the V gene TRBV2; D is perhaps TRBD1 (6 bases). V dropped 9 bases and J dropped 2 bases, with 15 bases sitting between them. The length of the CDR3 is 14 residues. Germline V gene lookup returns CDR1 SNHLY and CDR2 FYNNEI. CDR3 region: CARKTGVATDTQYF. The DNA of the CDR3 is TGTGCCAGAAAGACAGGAGTCGCCACAGATACGCAGTATTTT.

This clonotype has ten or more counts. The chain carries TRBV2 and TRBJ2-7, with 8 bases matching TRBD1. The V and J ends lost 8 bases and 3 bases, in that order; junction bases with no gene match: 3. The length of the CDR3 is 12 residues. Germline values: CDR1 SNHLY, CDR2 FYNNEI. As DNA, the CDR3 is TGTGCCAGCGGACAGGGATACTACGAGCAGTACTTC. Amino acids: CASGQGYYEQYF. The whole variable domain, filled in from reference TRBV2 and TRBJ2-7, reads EPEVTQTPSHQVTQMGQEVILRCVPISNHLYFYWYRQILGQKVEFLVSFYNNEISEKSEIFDDQFSVERPDGSNFTLKIRSTKLEDSAMYFCASGQGYYEQYFGPGTRLTVT.

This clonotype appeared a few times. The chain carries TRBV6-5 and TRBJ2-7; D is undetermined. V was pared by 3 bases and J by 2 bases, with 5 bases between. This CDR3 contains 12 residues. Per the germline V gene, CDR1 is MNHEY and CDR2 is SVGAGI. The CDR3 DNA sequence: TGTGCCAGCAGTTATGGAACCTACGAGCAGTACTTC. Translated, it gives CASSYGTYEQYF.

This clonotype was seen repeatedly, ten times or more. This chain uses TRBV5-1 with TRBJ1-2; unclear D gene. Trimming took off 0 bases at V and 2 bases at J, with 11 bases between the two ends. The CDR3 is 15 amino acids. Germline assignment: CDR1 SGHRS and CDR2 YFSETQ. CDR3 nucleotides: TGCGCCAGCAGCTTGGAGGACTACAGAAACTATGGCTACACCTTC. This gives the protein CASSLEDYRNYGYTF.

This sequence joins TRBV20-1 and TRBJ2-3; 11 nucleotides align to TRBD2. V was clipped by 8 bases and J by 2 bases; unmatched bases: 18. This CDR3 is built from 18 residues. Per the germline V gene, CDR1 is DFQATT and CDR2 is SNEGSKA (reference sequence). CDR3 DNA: TGCAGTCTCCGCAAGCATCTAGCGGGGGGAGGTGACACAGATACGCAGTATTTT. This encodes CSLRKHLAGGGDTDTQYF.

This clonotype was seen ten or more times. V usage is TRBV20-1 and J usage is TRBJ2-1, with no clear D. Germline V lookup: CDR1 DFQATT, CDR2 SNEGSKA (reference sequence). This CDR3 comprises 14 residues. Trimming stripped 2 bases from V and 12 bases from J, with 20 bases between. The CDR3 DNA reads TGCAGTGCTAGACCTCCGACCGATACCCCGGGGCAGTTCTTC. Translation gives CSARPPTDTPGQFF.

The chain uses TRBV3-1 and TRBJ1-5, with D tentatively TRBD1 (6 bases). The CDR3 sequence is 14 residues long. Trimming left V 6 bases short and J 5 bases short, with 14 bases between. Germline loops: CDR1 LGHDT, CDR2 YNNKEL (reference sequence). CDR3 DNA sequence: TGTGCCAGCAGTCGTACAGGGTGGGATCAGCCCCAGCATTTT. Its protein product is CASSRTGWDQPQHF.

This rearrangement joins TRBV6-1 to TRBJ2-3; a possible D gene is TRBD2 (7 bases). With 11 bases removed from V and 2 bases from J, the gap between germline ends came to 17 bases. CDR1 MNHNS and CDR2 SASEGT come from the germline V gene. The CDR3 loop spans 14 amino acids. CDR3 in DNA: TGTGCCGGTAGGGGGAGGGTATCCACAGATACGCAGTATTTT. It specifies CAGRGRVSTDTQYF.

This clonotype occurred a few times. The CDR3 sequence: CSASRPGQGNTDTQYF. The CDR3 bases are TGCAGTGCTAGTCGCCCGGGACAGGGGAACACAGATACGCAGTATTTT. V and J are TRBV20-1 and TRBJ2-3; 10 nucleotides agree with TRBD1. This CDR3 is built from 16 residues. V shed 3 bases and J 2 bases; nucleotides not matched to a gene: 8. Germline loops: CDR1 DFQATT, CDR2 SNEGSKA (reference sequence).

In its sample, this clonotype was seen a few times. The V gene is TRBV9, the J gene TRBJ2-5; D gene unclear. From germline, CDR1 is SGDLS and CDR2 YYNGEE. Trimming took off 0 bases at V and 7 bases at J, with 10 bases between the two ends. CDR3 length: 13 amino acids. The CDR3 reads CASSVESDGTQYF. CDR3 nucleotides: TGTGCCAGCAGCGTAGAATCAGACGGGACCCAGTACTTC.

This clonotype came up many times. CDR3 amino acids: CAISGQGARNEQYF. The CDR3, as DNA: TGTGCCATCAGTGGGCAGGGGGCGCGGAACGAGCAGTACTTC. The chain recombines TRBV10-3 with TRBJ2-7, with 8 positions matching TRBD1. CDR3 length: 14 residues. The junction had 7 bases not matched to a gene; V was cut back by 4 bases and J by 5 bases. Germline lookup yields CDR1 ENHRY and CDR2 SYGVKD.

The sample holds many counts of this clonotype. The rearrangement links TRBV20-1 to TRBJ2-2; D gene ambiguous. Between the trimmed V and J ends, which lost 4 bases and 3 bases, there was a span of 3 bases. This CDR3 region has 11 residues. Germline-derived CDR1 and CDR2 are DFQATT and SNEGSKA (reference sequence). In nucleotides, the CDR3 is TGCAGTGCTACAGACACCGGGGAGCTGTTTTTT. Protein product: CSATDTGELFF.

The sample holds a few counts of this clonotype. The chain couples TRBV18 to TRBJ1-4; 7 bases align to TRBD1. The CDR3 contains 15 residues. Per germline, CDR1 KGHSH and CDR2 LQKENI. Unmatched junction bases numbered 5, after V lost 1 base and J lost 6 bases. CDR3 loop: CASSPRSGGDEKLFF. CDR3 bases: TGTGCCAGCTCACCACGGTCAGGGGGTGATGAAAAACTGTTTTTT.

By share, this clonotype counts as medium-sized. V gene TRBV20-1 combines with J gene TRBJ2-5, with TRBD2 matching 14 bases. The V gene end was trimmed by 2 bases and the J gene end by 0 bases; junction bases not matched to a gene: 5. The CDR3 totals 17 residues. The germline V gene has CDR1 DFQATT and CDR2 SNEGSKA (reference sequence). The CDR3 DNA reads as TGCAGTGCTAGATTGGGACTAGCGGGAGCGTACCAAGAGACCCAGTACTTC. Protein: CSARLGLAGAYQETQYF.

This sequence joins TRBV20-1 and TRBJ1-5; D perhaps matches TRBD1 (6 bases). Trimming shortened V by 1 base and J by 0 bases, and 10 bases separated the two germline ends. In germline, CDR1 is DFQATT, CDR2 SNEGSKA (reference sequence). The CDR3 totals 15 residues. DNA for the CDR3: TGCAGTGCTAGAGTAGGGGGGTATAGCAATCAGCCCCAGCATTTT. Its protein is CSARVGGYSNQPQHF.

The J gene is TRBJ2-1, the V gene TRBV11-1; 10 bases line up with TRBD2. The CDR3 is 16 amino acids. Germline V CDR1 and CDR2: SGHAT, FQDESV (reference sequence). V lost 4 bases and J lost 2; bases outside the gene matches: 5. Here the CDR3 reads CASSSRSGGTYNEQFF. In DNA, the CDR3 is TGTGCCAGCAGCTCCCGTAGCGGGGGGACCTACAATGAGCAGTTCTTC.

The CDR3 DNA sequence: TGTGCCAGCAGCTTCCGGGACAGACTATACGAGCAGTACTTC. Residues: CASSFRDRLYEQYF. The J gene is TRBJ2-7, the V gene TRBV5-6; TRBD1 aligns across 7 bases. Germline CDR1 reads SGHDT; CDR2 reads YYEEEE. The junction had 6 bases not matched to a gene; V was cut back by 2 bases and J by 4 bases. The CDR3 runs 14 residues.

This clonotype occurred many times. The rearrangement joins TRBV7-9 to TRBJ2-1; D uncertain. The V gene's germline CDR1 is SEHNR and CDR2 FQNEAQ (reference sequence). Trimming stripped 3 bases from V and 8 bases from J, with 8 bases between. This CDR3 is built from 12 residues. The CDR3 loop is CASSLTGYEQFF. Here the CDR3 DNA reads TGTGCCAGCAGCTTGACGGGCTATGAGCAGTTCTTC.